These 2 T cell receptor beta chains share one sample of origin, sequenced in a study of blood T cells in healthy people across ages. Next came a second PCR, run for about 6 to 12 cycles, which used a sample-barcoded 5' primer along with a J-beta primer mix. MiXCR was run by TCRdb on the 5' RACE reads, yielding one entry per CDR3 protein. Among 1.5 million to 2 million distinct CDR3 sequences listed, about two fifths were seen once. Material: blood. These receptors were taken from a human donor in good health.

This chain joins TRBV7-2 and TRBJ1-1; D not resolved. Per the germline V gene, CDR1 is SGHTA and CDR2 is FQGNSA. The CDR3 has 13 residues. With 5 bases removed from V and 8 bases from J, the gap between germline ends came to 15 bases. The DNA of the CDR3 is TGTGCCAGCAGCCCCCAGGTGGGCAGCGAAGCTTTCTTT. This sequence encodes CASSPQVGSEAFF.

The V and J genes are TRBV6-5 and TRBJ1-2; 10 nucleotides line up with TRBD1. CDR3 size: 16 residues. V shed 6 bases and J 6 bases; nucleotides not matched to a gene: 13. CDR1 MNHEY and CDR2 SVGAGI come from the germline V gene. The CDR3 DNA reads as TGTGCCAGCAGCCCGGGACAGGGGAGTTTTCTGGATGGCTACACCTTC. Translated: CASSPGQGSFLDGYTF.